This TCR beta chain was sequenced during a study of T cells in localized non-small cell lung cancer. The study, taken as a whole, reports: T cell clonality was highest in uninvolved adjacent lung, above tumor. Paired adjacent lung recovered a median about 60 of the top 100 tumor clones.

The CDR3 sequence is 11 residues long. With 3 bases clipped from V and 9 bases from J, the junction kept 3 bases outside the gene matches. Looked up from germline, CDR1 is DFQATT and CDR2 is SNEGSKA (reference sequence). On this clone itself: The antigen is undetermined.

Profiling relied on immunoSEQ multiplex PCR, and the TCRdb table lists in-frame clones only, not all of them. The sample carries 65,000 to 80,000 clones, approximately 84% recorded once. The sequence derives from a female donor older than 55 with stage I lung adenocarcinoma. This chain uses TRBV20-1 with TRBJ2-7; 9 bases map to TRBD1. This sample comprised peripheral blood, obtained before any cancer treatment. The CDR3 reads CSASEQGAQYF. The DNA for the CDR3 is TGCAGTGCTAGTGAACAGGGGGCGCAGTACTTC.